The rows below give T cell receptor beta chains drawn from one sample of a study of Ad26.COV2.S vaccination and SARS-CoV-2 variants. Clones were sequenced by immunoSEQ multiplex PCR, and TCRdb holds only the in-frame ones, with some missing. Of some 370,000 clones listed, under 90% were seen once; the top ten hold 7% to 9.5%. The specimen comprised peripheral blood, sampled in a trial of Ad26.COV2.S vaccine versus placebo. The receptors shown here come from a person between 18 and 65 years old who received the Ad26.COV2.S COVID-19 vaccine or a placebo. CDR3s leave out the opening cysteine and the closing phenylalanine or tryptophan. Some rows mark clone size as missing; the rest say once, few, many or name a class of expanded clone.

clone_size	v_call	j_call	cdr3_aa
-	TRBV6-5	TRBJ1-2	AGYRTGIANYGYT
-	TRBV3-1/TRBV3-2	TRBJ2-5	ASSQDGTRRETQY
-	TRBV3-1/TRBV3-2	TRBJ1-3	ASSLYRGVRNTIY
-	TRBV5-6	TRBJ1-1	ASSFVGNTEAF
-	TRBV19	TRBJ1-3	ASSIDTGRRSGNTIY
-	TRBV2	TRBJ1-5	ASKQSWTASAQH
-	TRBV5-1	TRBJ1-1	ASSSTWRPSTEAF
-	TRBV2	TRBJ1-6	ASLGSHANSPLH
-	TRBV30	TRBJ2-2	AWGQGPGTGELF
-	TRBV19	TRBJ2-7	ASRPIGDSYEQY
once	TRBV3-1/TRBV3-2	TRBJ1-1	ASSRFRDPVVDVDTEAF
-	TRBV9	TRBJ2-7	ASSVGVNSYEQY
once	TRBV11-2	TRBJ2-1	ASSFPRLADYNEQF
-	TRBV5-1	TRBJ1-1	ASSGTGMATEAF
-	TRBV6-5	TRBJ1-1	ASRYLRGPPGTEAF
-	TRBV28	TRBJ2-2	ASSLGHRSYTGELF
-	TRBV6-5	TRBJ2-7	ASSPRGVVYEQY
-	TRBV29-1	TRBJ1-1	SGVRDRGTEAF
-	TRBV6-6	TRBJ2-2	ASSYTRQGKSGELF
-	TRBV7-9	TRBJ2-7	ASSLGTSGSFPSYEQY
-	TRBV4-1	TRBJ2-2	ASSPSPGTVGTGELF
-	TRBV5-4	TRBJ2-2	ASSPWDGLNTGELF
-	TRBV19	TRBJ1-1	ASREGTTSLNTEAF
few	TRBV6-5	TRBJ1-6	ASRTSTGLPLH
-	TRBV7-6	TRBJ1-4	ASSTRQGRANEKLF